A single sample gave rise to the 9 T cell receptor beta chains below, sequenced in a study of T cell responses to AZD1222 COVID-19 vaccine. Using immunoSEQ multiplex PCR, the repertoire was profiled, and TCRdb retains in-frame clones only, with some absent. Among tens of thousands of clones, 92% were seen once, and the ten largest hold around 2.9%. This specimen consisted of peripheral blood, obtained 28 days after the second AZD1222 dose. The source is an adult who received the AZD1222 COVID-19 vaccine.

The chain is built from TRBV2 and TRBJ2-1; no definite D call. This CDR3 contains 14 residues. In germline, CDR1 is SNHLY, CDR2 FYNNEI. Trimming cost V 0 bases and J 4 bases, with 7 bases left between them. The CDR3 sequence: CASSEAAVYNEQFF. In DNA form, the CDR3 reads TGTGCCAGCAGTGAAGCGGCTGTTTACAATGAGCAGTTCTTC.

The rearrangement uses TRBV30 and TRBJ1-4, with D possibly matching TRBD1 (5 bases). With 5 bases removed from V and 10 bases from J, the gap between germline ends came to 14 bases. The CDR3 is 12 amino acids. Per germline, CDR1 GTSNPN and CDR2 SVGIG (reference sequence). The CDR3 DNA reads as TGTGCCTGGGGAGGGGCGGCGGGAAAACTGTTTTTT. Protein: CAWGGAAGKLFF.

This chain uses TRBV6-2 or TRBV6-3 with TRBJ2-2; D unresolved. The CDR3 spans 14 residues. V dropped 0 bases and J dropped 10 bases, with 12 bases sitting between them. Germline CDR1 MNHEY, CDR2 SVGEGT. The CDR3: CASSYSLGWKELFF. The CDR3 DNA sequence: TGTGCCAGCAGTTACTCCCTGGGGTGGAAGGAGCTGTTTTTT.

This clone came up a few times. The chain links TRBV4-1 to TRBJ2-7, with D perhaps matching TRBD1 (5 bases). This CDR3 contains 18 residues. Per germline, CDR1 MGHRA and CDR2 YSYEKL. The V gene lost 0 bases and the J gene lost 0 bases, with 18 bases spanning the gap. In nucleotides, the CDR3 is TGCGCCAGCAGCCAAGATCGTGCATATGGGGCTTACTCCTACGAGCAGTACTTC. Translation: CASSQDRAYGAYSYEQYF.

The chain joins TRBV28 to TRBJ1-2, with D unclear. The CDR3 extends over 12 amino acids. Germline values: CDR1 MDHEN, CDR2 SYDVKM. V dropped 3 bases and J dropped 8 bases, with 10 bases sitting between them. CDR3 protein: CASSFSPGGYTF. The CDR3 DNA reads as TGTGCCAGCAGTTTTTCTCCAGGAGGCTACACCTTC.

The chain carries TRBV2 and TRBJ1-2; D call uncertain. Trimming shortened V by 8 bases and J by 3 bases, and 13 bases separated the two germline ends. Germline V lookup: CDR1 SNHLY, CDR2 FYNNEI. This CDR3 region has 13 residues. CDR3 nucleotide sequence: TGTGCCAGCGCACCGGAGGCATACTATGGCTACACCTTC. This encodes CASAPEAYYGYTF.

The V gene is TRBV19, the J gene TRBJ2-7, with a tentative D call TRBD2 (5 bases). The V end was cut by 4 bases, the J end by 0 bases, with 13 bases between. CDR1 is LNHDA and CDR2 is SQIVND in the germline V gene (reference sequence). The CDR3 is 15 amino acids. Written as DNA, the CDR3 is TGTGCCAGTAGTACCCATGAGAGCGGCTCCTACGAGCAGTACTTC. Protein product: CASSTHESGSYEQYF.

The table lists this clone with a count of one. DNA of the CDR3: TGTGCCAGCAGCGAGGGGGGACCCGAGCAGTACTTC. Protein product: CASSEGGPEQYF. The chain couples TRBV2 to TRBJ2-7; either TRBD1 or TRBD2 may fit D (6 bases each). This CDR3 is built from 12 residues. V was trimmed by 6 bases and J by 6 bases, leaving 12 bases between them. Germline V CDR1 and CDR2: SNHLY, FYNNEI.

The chain combines TRBV6-6 with TRBJ2-3, with D maybe TRBD2 (7 bases). V gave up 6 bases and J gave up 6 bases, with 19 bases separating them. CDR3 length equals 15 residues. In germline, CDR1 is MNHNY, CDR2 SVGAGI (reference sequence). DNA for the CDR3: TGTGCCAGCAGAGCCGCCGGGGGGCCATGGGATACGCAGTATTTT. Translation: CASRAAGGPWDTQYF.